This paragraph reports one TCR beta chain. Its antigen is as yet unknown. Germline CDR1 and CDR2: ENHRY and SYGVKD. Trimming removed 10 bases from V and 4 bases from J; junction bases left unmatched: 6. This CDR3 has 13 amino acids. The data belong to a study of OX40 agonist ivuxolimab in advanced cancers. Blood samples were obtained at baseline, cycle 4 day 1, and cycle 7 day 1. Assay: immunoSEQ multiplex PCR; the TCRdb copy retains only in-frame clones and omits some. The sample records roughly 99,000 clones, 80% to 95% being singletons. Study conclusions and caveats: At 0.1 to 3.0 mg/kg and by week 6, clonal expansion occurred in CD4+ and CD8+ blood T cells.

This chain links TRBV10-3 with TRBJ1-3; 8 nucleotides match TRBD1. Sequenced material: CD4+ or CD8+ T cells sorted from blood, taken in a trial of the OX40 agonist ivuxolimab. This sequence was found in an adult with an advanced solid tumor such as melanoma, head and neck, liver or kidney cancer. The CDR3 sequence is CATKTGEGNTIYF. The CDR3 nucleotides are TGTGCCACAAAGACAGGGGAGGGAAACACCATATATTTT.